What follows describes a single TCR beta chain. This sample was included in a study of blood T cell repertoires in COVID-19. Study-level background: The United States, Italy and Spain supplied acute and convalescent COVID-19 samples.

The CDR3 totals 18 residues. The V and J ends lost 10 bases and 6 bases, in that order; junction bases with no gene match: 21. Germline CDR1 and CDR2: MRHNA and SNTAGT. Measured with immunoSEQ multiplex PCR; TCRdb has only the in-frame clones, and not every one. Counted here are approximately 200,000 clones, approximately 84% occurring once; the ten biggest clones make up over 2.5%. The sequenced sample consisted of peripheral blood. This TCR derives from a man in his forties or fifties who had recovered from COVID-19. This chain uses TRBV6-4 with TRBJ2-7; the match to TRBD2 covers 13 bases. The CDR3 nucleotides read TGTGCCAAGAAGAAAAAGACTAGCGGGAGGCTGCCCTGGGGCGAGCAGTACTTC. It yields the protein CAKKKKTSGRLPWGEQYF.